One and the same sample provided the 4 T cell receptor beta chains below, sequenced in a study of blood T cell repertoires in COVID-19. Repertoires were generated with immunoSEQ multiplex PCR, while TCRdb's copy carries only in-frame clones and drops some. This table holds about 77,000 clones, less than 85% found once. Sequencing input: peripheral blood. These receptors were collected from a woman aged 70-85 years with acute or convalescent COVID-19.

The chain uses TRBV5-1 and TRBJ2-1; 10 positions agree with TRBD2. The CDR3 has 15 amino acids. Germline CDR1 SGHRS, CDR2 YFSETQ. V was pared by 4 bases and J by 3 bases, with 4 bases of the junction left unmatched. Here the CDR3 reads CASSAGTSDYNEQFF. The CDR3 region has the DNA TGCGCCAGCAGCGCCGGGACTAGCGACTACAATGAGCAGTTCTTC.

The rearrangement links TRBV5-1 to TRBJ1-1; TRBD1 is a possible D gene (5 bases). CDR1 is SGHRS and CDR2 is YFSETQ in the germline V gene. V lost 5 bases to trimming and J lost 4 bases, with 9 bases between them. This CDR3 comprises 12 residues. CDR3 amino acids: CASSMGGTEAFF. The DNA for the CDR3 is TGCGCCAGCAGTATGGGGGGCACTGAAGCTTTCTTT. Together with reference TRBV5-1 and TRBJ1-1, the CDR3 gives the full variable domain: KAGVTQTPRYLIKTRGQQVTLSCSPISGHRSVSWYQQTPGQGLQFLFEYFSETQRNKGNFPGRFSGRQFSNSRSEMNVSTLELGDSALYLCASSMGGTEAFFGQGTRLTVV.

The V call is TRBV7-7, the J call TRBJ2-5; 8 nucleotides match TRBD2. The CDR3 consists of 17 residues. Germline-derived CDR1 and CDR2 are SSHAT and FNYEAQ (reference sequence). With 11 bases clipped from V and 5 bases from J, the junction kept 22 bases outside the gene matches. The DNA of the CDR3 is TGTGCCCCCGGGGGGGCCCCTGTGACCCCATTTACGGAGACCCAGTACTTC. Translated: CAPGGAPVTPFTETQYF.

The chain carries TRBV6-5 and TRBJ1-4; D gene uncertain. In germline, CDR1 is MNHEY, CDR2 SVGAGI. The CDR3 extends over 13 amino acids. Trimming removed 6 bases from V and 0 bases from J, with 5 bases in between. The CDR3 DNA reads TGTGCCAGCAGACAGACAACTAATGAAAAACTGTTTTTT. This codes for CASRQTTNEKLFF.